The rows below give T cell receptor beta chains drawn from one sample of a study of siplizumab effects on memory and regulatory T cells. Generated by immunoSEQ multiplex PCR, the TCRdb table keeps only in-frame clones and is missing some. The sample shows 100,000 to 120,000 clones, around 93% of them seen only once. Material: CD4+ T cells sorted from blood. These TCRs come from a human donor in good health. Both conserved end residues are part of each CDR3. The D gene is left open where the match is weak. Not every row has a clone size; where given, it reads once, few, many or a size class.

>TRBV5-4|TRBD2|TRBJ2-3|NA
TGTGCCAGCTCCCCGCGGGAGGACCCAGATACGCAGTATTTT
CASSPREDPDTQYF
>TRBV30|NA|TRBJ1-1|few
TGTGCCTGGAGCAGGGGCCGGACTGAAGCTTTCTTT
CAWSRGRTEAFF
>TRBV10-3|NA|TRBJ1-1|NA
TGTGCCATCAGTTCTACAGAGAACGCTGAAGCTTTCTTT
CAISSTENAEAFF
>TRBV11-3|NA|TRBJ1-3|once
TGTGCCAGCAGCTTAGGATTAAACACCATATATTTT
CASSLGLNTIYF
>TRBV15|TRBD2|TRBJ2-5|NA
TGTGCCACCAGCAGAGGGATCCCTGGGCGGGAGGAACAAGAGACCCAGTACTTC
CATSRGIPGREEQETQYF
>TRBV5-4|NA|TRBJ2-1|NA
TGTGCCAGCAGCTACGATCATTACAATGAGCAGTTCTTC
CASSYDHYNEQFF
>TRBV6-5|TRBD1|TRBJ1-5|NA
TGTGCCAGCAGTTCGACAGGGAGCGGGAGGCCCCAGCATTTT
CASSSTGSGRPQHF
>TRBV19|NA|TRBJ2-4|NA
TGTGCCAGTAGTATACCGGGATTAGCCAAAAACATTCAGTACTTC
CASSIPGLAKNIQYF
>TRBV19|NA|TRBJ2-2|NA
TGTGCCAGTAGTATAGATGCTGCCGCGGACACCGGGGAGCTGTTTTTT
CASSIDAAADTGELFF
>TRBV30|NA|TRBJ2-5|NA
TGTGCCTGGAGTGTCGACGGGCGGACGTACTTC
CAWSVDGRTYF
>TRBV6-6|NA|TRBJ1-4|NA
TGTGCCAGCAGTTACCCAGTAGGGGCCTCTAATGAAAAACTGTTTTTT
CASSYPVGASNEKLFF
>TRBV5-4|NA|TRBJ2-1|NA
TGTGCCAGCAGCCCTAGACAGTCCAATGAGCAGTTCTTC
CASSPRQSNEQFF
>TRBV6-6|TRBD1|TRBJ1-2|NA
TGTGCCAGCAGAACCGGGACAGGGATTTATGGCTACACCTTC
CASRTGTGIYGYTF
>TRBV27|TRBD1|TRBJ1-2|NA
TGTGCCAGCAGTTTTTTTAAGACCGGGACAGATCGCTACACCTTC
CASSFFKTGTDRYTF
>TRBV7-8|NA|TRBJ1-4|NA
TGTGCCAGCAGCTCACATAGGATCGGGGGGCCTAATGAAAAACTGTTTTTT
CASSSHRIGGPNEKLFF
>TRBV5-1|NA|TRBJ2-4|NA
TGCGCCAGCAGCTTGGAGGGCAGGGTTGAAAACATTCAGTACTTC
CASSLEGRVENIQYF
>TRBV14|NA|TRBJ1-1|NA
TGTGCCAGCAGCCAAGATACAGGGAGGGACACTGAAGCTTTCTTT
CASSQDTGRDTEAFF
>TRBV10-3|NA|TRBJ1-2|NA
TGTGCCATCAGTGAGTTGGGCCGGGCCTTTAGCAGGGGCTACACCTTC
CAISELGRAFSRGYTF
>TRBV7-9|TRBD1|TRBJ2-7|NA
TGTGCCAGCAGCTCTCATCACATACCCTTCGACAGGGGGTATTACGAGCAGTACTTC
CASSSHHIPFDRGYYEQYF
>TRBV19|TRBD1|TRBJ2-7|NA
TGTGCCACACAGGGGGCCTCCTACGAGCAGTACTTC
CATQGASYEQYF
>TRBV11-1|NA|TRBJ2-6|NA
TGTGCCAGCAGCCCTGGAGGGGCCAACGTCCTGACTTTC
CASSPGGANVLTF
>TRBV27|NA|TRBJ1-6|NA
TGTGCCAGCAGTTTCGAGGGAGGTCCCCATTCACCCCTCCACTTT
CASSFEGGPHSPLHF
>TRBV30|NA|TRBJ2-7|NA
TGTGCCTGGAGTGTTTTAGCGGTAAACTACGAGCAGTACTTC
CAWSVLAVNYEQYF
>TRBV30|NA|TRBJ2-6|NA
TGTGCCTGGAGTCCACAGGGTATCCCTGGGGCCAACGTCCTGACTTTC
CAWSPQGIPGANVLTF
>TRBV19|TRBD1|TRBJ1-1|NA
TGTGCCAGTAGCGCCTACAGGGGGAACTCGAACACTGAAGCTTTCTTT
CASSAYRGNSNTEAFF
>TRBV4-1|NA|TRBJ2-5|NA
TGCGCCAGCAGCCAAGGTAGTCTAGTGGAGGAGACCCAGTACTTC
CASSQGSLVEETQYF
>TRBV19|NA|TRBJ1-4|NA
TGTGCCAGTACCAGGGACATGGACGGAAAACTGTTTTTT
CASTRDMDGKLFF
>TRBV10-3|NA|TRBJ1-5|NA
TGTGCCATCGCCGAGGGGAGCAATCAGCCCCAGCATTTT
CAIAEGSNQPQHF
>TRBV6-1|NA|TRBJ2-7|once
TGTGCCAGCAGTGAAGATCCTAGCTCCTACGAGCAGTACTTC
CASSEDPSSYEQYF
>TRBV19|NA|TRBJ1-2|NA
TGTGCCAGTAGTAGTTGGTTGTCTGGCTACACCTTC
CASSSWLSGYTF
>TRBV18|NA|TRBJ2-3|once
TGTGCCAGCTCACCGTCCAGCGGTATCACAGATACGCAGTATTTT
CASSPSSGITDTQYF
>TRBV7-2|NA|TRBJ2-7|NA
TGTGCCAGCAGCCCCCCCTACACGGGACAACTTCGCGAGCAGTACTTC
CASSPPYTGQLREQYF
>TRBV7-9|TRBD2|TRBJ2-2|NA
TGTGCCAGCACCTGGACTAGCGGGAGCTCCGGGGAGCTGTTTTTT
CASTWTSGSSGELFF
>TRBV2|NA|TRBJ2-7|NA
TGTGCCAGCAGTGAAGGGGACCGGTCGCATTTC
CASSEGDRSHF
>TRBV11-2|NA|TRBJ2-7|NA
TGTGCCAGCAGCTTACAGGAGAGCTCCTACGAGCAGTACTTC
CASSLQESSYEQYF
>TRBV18|TRBD1|TRBJ1-1|NA
TGTGCCAGCTCACTCGCCGGACAGGGGATGAACACTGAAGCTTTCTTT
CASSLAGQGMNTEAFF
>TRBV5-6|TRBD1|TRBJ1-2|NA
TGTGCCAGCAGCCCCGGACAGGATTCCTATGGCTACACCTTC
CASSPGQDSYGYTF